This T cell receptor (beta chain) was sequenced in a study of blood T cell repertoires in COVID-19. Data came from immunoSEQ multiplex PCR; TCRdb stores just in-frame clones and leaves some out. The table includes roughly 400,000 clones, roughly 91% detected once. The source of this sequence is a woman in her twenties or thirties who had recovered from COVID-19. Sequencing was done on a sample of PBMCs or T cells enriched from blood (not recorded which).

Here the CDR3 reads CASSPGAQAGNTIYF. Written as DNA, the CDR3 is TGTGCCAGCAGCCCGGGAGCTCAGGCTGGAAACACCATATATTTT. V gene TRBV5-4 combines with J gene TRBJ1-3; D is uncertain. CDR3 length equals 15 residues. Germline V lookup: CDR1 SGHNT, CDR2 YYREEE (reference sequence). V was trimmed by 4 bases and J by 2 bases, leaving 13 bases between them. The full variable domain, in which reference TRBV5-4 and TRBJ1-3 provide the parts outside the CDR3, is ETGVTQSPTHLIKTRGQQVTLRCSSQSGHNTVSWYQQALGQGPQFIFQYYREEENGRGNFPPRFSGLQFPNYSSELNVNALELDDSALYLCASSPGAQAGNTIYFGEGSWLTVV.